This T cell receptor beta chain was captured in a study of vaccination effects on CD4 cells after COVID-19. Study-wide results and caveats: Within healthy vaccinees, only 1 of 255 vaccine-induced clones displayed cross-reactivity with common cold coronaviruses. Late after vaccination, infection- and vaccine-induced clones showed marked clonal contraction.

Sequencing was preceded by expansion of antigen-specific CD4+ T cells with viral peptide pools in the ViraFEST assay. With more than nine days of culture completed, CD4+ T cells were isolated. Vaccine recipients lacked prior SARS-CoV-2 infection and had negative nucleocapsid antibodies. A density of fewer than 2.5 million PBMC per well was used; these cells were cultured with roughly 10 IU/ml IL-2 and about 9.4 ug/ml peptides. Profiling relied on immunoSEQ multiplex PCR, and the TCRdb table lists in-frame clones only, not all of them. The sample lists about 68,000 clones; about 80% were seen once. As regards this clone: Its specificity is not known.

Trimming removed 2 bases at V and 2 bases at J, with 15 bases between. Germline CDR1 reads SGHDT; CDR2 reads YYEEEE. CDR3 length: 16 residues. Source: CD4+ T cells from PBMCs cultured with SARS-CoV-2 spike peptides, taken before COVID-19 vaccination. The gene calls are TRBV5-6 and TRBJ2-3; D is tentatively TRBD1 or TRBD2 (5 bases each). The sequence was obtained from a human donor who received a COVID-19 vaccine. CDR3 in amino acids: CASSFGDPDPTDTQYF. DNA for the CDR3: TGTGCCAGCAGCTTCGGGGACCCAGACCCCACAGATACGCAGTATTTT. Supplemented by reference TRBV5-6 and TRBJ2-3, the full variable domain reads DAGVTQSPTHLIKTRGQQVTLRCSPKSGHDTVSWYQQALGQGPQFIFQYYEEEERQRGNFPDRFSGHQFPNYSSELNVNALLLGDSALYLCASSFGDPDPTDTQYFGPGTRLTVL.